The entry below describes one T cell receptor beta chain. What it binds is unknown. As defined, naive CD8 cells were CD45RO-negative and positively selected for CCR7, with terminally differentiated effector memory CD45RA+ cells excluded. Germline V lookup: CDR1 SQVTM, CDR2 ANQGSEA. Germline trimming cut 6 bases from V and 6 bases from J; bases unmatched to any gene: 9. The CDR3 is 13 amino acids. The genomic DNA of each subset was split evenly across several immunoSEQ plates. The protocol was immunoSEQ multiplex PCR, while the TCRdb copy is restricted to in-frame clones and leaves out a portion. The sample holds more than 550,000 clones, about 92% seen once. The data belong to a study of shared clonotypes between healthy human individuals. General study points: The study's rarefaction showed incomplete sorted-subset sequencing despite large depth.

This chain joins TRBV29-1 and TRBJ2-7, with 9 bases lining up with TRBD1. The clonotype originates from a man in his thirties or forties in good health. Sequencing was carried out using naive CD8+ T cells sorted from blood. CDR3 amino acids: CSVGTGRPAEQYF. CDR3 nucleotides: TGCAGCGTCGGGACAGGGCGACCTGCCGAGCAGTACTTC.